The 25 T cell receptor beta chains given below trace back to one sample, sequenced in a study of CD8 T cells in ankylosing spondylitis. A single record per CDR3 protein comes from TCRdb applying MiXCR to the 5' RACE reads. This sample has fewer than 750,000 distinct CDR3 sequences, with about 20% found just once. These TCRs' antigens remain unknown. Study observations and caveats: One TCR beta motif, made up of eight highly homologous variants, appeared characteristic of ankylosing spondylitis blood.

Sequenced sample: blood, either unsorted or a sorted T cell fraction (not recorded which). Source of these receptors: a male donor with ankylosing spondylitis.

The table lists this clonotype with many counts. V is TRBV4-1 and J is TRBJ1-1; TRBD1 matches 9 bases. This CDR3 is built from 15 residues. Germline-derived CDR1 and CDR2 are MGHRA and YSYEKL. V was clipped by 0 bases and J by 5 bases; unmatched bases: 4. CDR3 sequence (DNA): TGCGCCAGCAGCCAAGAATGGGGACAGGGAACTGAAGCTTTCTTT. This codes for CASSQEWGQGTEAFF.

This clonotype was observed a handful of times. This chain uses TRBV29-1 with TRBJ1-2; D possibly corresponds to TRBD1 (6 bases). V lost 6 bases and J lost 1, with 12 bases in between. Germline loops: CDR1 SQVTM, CDR2 ANQGSEA. The CDR3 loop spans 13 amino acids. This CDR3 reads CSVPRDNNYGYTF. The CDR3 nucleotides read TGCAGCGTACCCCGGGACAATAACTATGGCTACACCTTC.

Written as DNA, the CDR3 is TGCGCCAGCAGCTCAAACATCATGGAGCAGTACTTC. Translated, it gives CASSSNIMEQYF. The V call is TRBV5-1, the J call TRBJ2-7; D ambiguous. Germline CDR1 and CDR2: SGHRS and YFSETQ. The CDR3 loop spans 12 amino acids. V was shortened by 3 bases and J by 7 bases, with 11 bases between the two germline ends.

The V gene is TRBV7-9, the J gene TRBJ1-2, with D possibly matching TRBD1 (5 bases). V dropped 0 bases and J dropped 6 bases, with 11 bases sitting between them. The CDR3 is 14 residues long. Germline V lookup: CDR1 SEHNR, CDR2 FQNEAQ (reference sequence). The CDR3 sequence is CASSLAAGTDGYTF. CDR3 nucleotides: TGTGCCAGCAGCTTAGCGGCGGGGACGGATGGCTACACCTTC.

This clonotype was seen a handful of times. This clone may be a read error of a much larger clone one base away. This rearrangement joins TRBV12-3 or TRBV12-4 to TRBJ2-2; TRBD1 aligns across 8 bases. CDR3 length: 13 residues. Here the CDR3 reads CASGDRITGDLFF. CDR3 nucleotides: TGTGCCAGCGGGGACAGGATCACCGGGGACCTGTTTTTT.

There are a few counts of this clonotype. This rearrangement joins TRBV6-1 to TRBJ1-1; D call uncertain. This CDR3 has 13 residues. With 7 bases removed from V and 1 base from J, the gap between germline ends came to 10 bases. Germline CDR1 MNHNS, CDR2 SASEGT. The CDR3 DNA reads as TGTGCCAGCACCGACTCCGGGAACACTGAAGCTTTCTTT. This gives the protein CASTDSGNTEAFF.

The chain carries TRBV7-6 and TRBJ2-3, with TRBD2 matching 7 bases. With V trimmed by 0 bases and J by 2 bases, 17 bases remained unmatched. Per germline, CDR1 SGHVS and CDR2 FNYEAQ. This CDR3 has 20 residues. CDR3 sequence reads: CASSLASPIGLVVFTDTQYF. The CDR3 DNA reads TGTGCCAGCAGCTTAGCCAGCCCCATAGGACTAGTTGTTTTCACAGATACGCAGTATTTT.

The sample holds a few counts of this clonotype. The gene calls are TRBV6-2 or TRBV6-3 and TRBJ1-5; TRBD1 aligns across 10 bases. The ends lost 6 bases at V and 5 bases at J; junction bases unmatched: 10. The V gene's germline CDR1 is MNHEY and CDR2 SVGEGT. This CDR3 is built from 16 residues. CDR3 nucleotide sequence: TGTGCCAGCAGCCCCCGGGACAGGGGACCTGATCAGCCCCAGCATTTT. Translated: CASSPRDRGPDQPQHF.

CDR3 protein: CASGTGHSYEQYF. CDR3 coding DNA: TGTGCCAGCGGGACCGGACACTCCTACGAGCAGTACTTC. V is TRBV12-3 or TRBV12-4 and J is TRBJ2-7; D is perhaps TRBD1 or TRBD2 (5 bases each). The CDR3 has 13 amino acids. V dropped 8 bases and J dropped 0 bases, with 11 bases sitting between them.

The chain uses TRBV7-2 and TRBJ2-1; 9 bases are shared with TRBD2. Germline CDR1 SGHTA, CDR2 FQGNSA. The CDR3 totals 12 residues. The V segment lost 2 bases and the J segment 15 bases; nucleotides outside the gene matches: 5. The CDR3 sequence is CASSLTSGFPFF. CDR3 sequence (DNA): TGTGCCAGCAGCTTAACTAGCGGGTTTCCGTTCTTC.

This chain links TRBV6-2 or TRBV6-3 with TRBJ2-7; a possible D gene is TRBD1 (6 bases). Germline CDR1 MNHEY, CDR2 SVGEGT. The germline V and J ends were trimmed by 0 bases and 3 bases, with 9 bases remaining between them. The CDR3 spans 14 residues. DNA of the CDR3: TGTGCCAGCAGTTACTCGTGGGGGCACTACGAGCAGTACTTC. It yields the protein CASSYSWGHYEQYF.

This clonotype has more than one count but fewer than ten. The V call is TRBV25-1, the J call TRBJ2-2, with 8 nucleotides matching TRBD1. The CDR3 is 15 amino acids. Germline V gives CDR1 MGHDK, CDR2 SYGVNS. The V gene end was trimmed by 6 bases and the J gene end by 7 bases; junction bases not matched to a gene: 10. CDR3 DNA: TGTGCCAGCAGGGGGATGGACAGGGCGATCGGGGAGCTGTTTTTT. Amino acid sequence: CASRGMDRAIGELFF.

This clonotype was found a few times. This sequence joins TRBV24-1 and TRBJ2-1; tentatively, D is TRBD2 (5 bases). The V gene's germline CDR1 is KGHDR and CDR2 SFDVKD. CDR3 length: 13 amino acids. V shed 4 bases and J shed 9 bases, with 12 bases lying between them. The chain's CDR3 is CATSDPGRGEQFF. The CDR3 DNA reads TGTGCCACCAGTGACCCTGGACGGGGTGAGCAGTTCTTC.

The rearrangement joins TRBV6-5 to TRBJ1-2; weak D call: TRBD1 (5 bases). From germline, CDR1 is MNHEY and CDR2 SVGAGI. The CDR3 consists of 14 residues. The V gene lost 2 bases and the J gene lost 8 bases, with 15 bases spanning the gap. The CDR3, as DNA: TGTGCCAGCAGTTACGCGGACGTGGGGGGAGGCTACACCTTC. Its protein product is CASSYADVGGGYTF.

This clonotype appeared many times. This chain connects TRBV12-3 or TRBV12-4 to TRBJ2-7; no clear D. This CDR3 is built from 11 residues. V lost 2 bases and J 6 bases, leaving 5 bases between the germline ends. The CDR3 DNA follows: TGTGCCAGCAGTTTAACGGGCGAGCAGTACTTC. Translated, it gives CASSLTGEQYF.

This clonotype has a handful of counts. DNA of the CDR3: TGTGCCACCGCGGGGGTCGGCACAGATACGCAGTATTTT. This gives the protein CATAGVGTDTQYF. The chain carries TRBV19 and TRBJ2-3; 7 bases agree with TRBD2. Looked up from germline, CDR1 is LNHDA and CDR2 is SQIVND (reference sequence). V lost 10 bases to trimming and J lost 1 base; unmatched junction nucleotides: 5. CDR3 length: 13 amino acids.

V is TRBV7-9 and J is TRBJ1-4, with D unclear. The length of the CDR3 is 14 residues. Trimming removed 0 bases at V and 2 bases at J, with 4 bases between. CDR1 and CDR2 (germline): SEHNR, FQNEAQ (reference sequence). The DNA of the CDR3 is TGTGCCAGCAGCTTAGCAGGGACTAATGAAAAACTGTTTTTT. Translation gives CASSLAGTNEKLFF.

The chain has TRBV29-1 and TRBJ2-1, with a possible D match to TRBD1 (6 bases). CDR1 SQVTM and CDR2 ANQGSEA come from the germline V gene. The CDR3 covers 14 residues. V was pared by 5 bases and J by 9 bases, with 20 bases between. CDR3 coding DNA: TGCAGCGTTCTAATTCGGGACACGGGCTTTGAGCAGTTCTTC. This gives the protein CSVLIRDTGFEQFF.

This clonotype has a handful of counts. The chain carries TRBV11-3 and TRBJ1-1; maybe TRBD1 (6 bases). This CDR3 has 14 residues. The germline V gene encodes CDR1 SGHNT and CDR2 YENEEA. Trimming shortened V by 5 bases and J by 1 base, and 11 bases separated the two germline ends. The CDR3 bases are TGTGCCAGCAGCGGTATACAGGGGAACACTGAAGCTTTCTTT. It codes for CASSGIQGNTEAFF.

This clonotype was detected only a few times. The V gene is TRBV10-3, the J gene TRBJ2-2; D uncertain. V shed 4 bases and J shed 5 bases, with 11 bases lying between them. This CDR3 region has 14 residues. The germline V gene encodes CDR1 ENHRY and CDR2 SYGVKD. In DNA, the CDR3 is TGTGCCATCAGTGTGACCCTGGGGACCGGGGAGCTGTTTTTT. Protein sequence: CAISVTLGTGELFF.

CDR3 coding DNA: TGCAGTCCTCGGACTAGCGGGACTTTTGGTTCCTACAATGAGCAGTTCTTC. Protein sequence: CSPRTSGTFGSYNEQFF. V gene TRBV20-1 combines with J gene TRBJ2-1, with TRBD2 matching over 12 bases. Germline lookup yields CDR1 DFQATT and CDR2 SNEGSKA (reference sequence). The CDR3 sequence is 17 residues long. The junction had 12 bases not matched to a gene; V was cut back by 8 bases and J by 1 base.

This clonotype turned up a few times. This chain connects TRBV19 to TRBJ1-4; tentatively, D is TRBD1 (5 bases). The CDR3 is made up of 15 amino acids. Germline V gene lookup returns CDR1 LNHDA and CDR2 SQIVND (reference sequence). V was cut by 3 bases and J by 8 bases, with 16 bases left in between. The CDR3 here is CASSIGAGIREKLFF. CDR3 coding DNA: TGTGCCAGTAGTATCGGGGCCGGGATTCGAGAAAAACTGTTTTTT.

This clonotype was counted a few times. The V and J genes are TRBV5-6 and TRBJ2-5; no clear D gene. The CDR3 has 14 amino acids. V dropped 0 bases and J dropped 5 bases, with 11 bases sitting between them. Germline V gene lookup returns CDR1 SGHDT and CDR2 YYEEEE. CDR3 nucleotide sequence: TGTGCCAGCAGCTTGGTCCCCGATGGTGAGACCCAGTACTTC. It yields the protein CASSLVPDGETQYF.

This clonotype was counted only a few times. The chain is built from TRBV6-2 or TRBV6-3 and TRBJ2-7, with D possibly TRBD2 on 5 matching bases. V lost 5 bases to trimming and J lost 6 bases, with 14 bases between them. From germline, CDR1 is MNHEY and CDR2 SVGEGT. The CDR3 totals 13 residues. The CDR3 nucleotides are TGTGCCAGCAGTCCCTTGGGAGTCGCCGAGCAGTACTTC. Its translation: CASSPLGVAEQYF.

This clonotype has ten or more counts. The V gene is TRBV20-1, the J gene TRBJ1-4; the D is unclear. CDR1 is DFQATT, CDR2 SNEGSKA, per germline (reference sequence). Trimming took off 0 bases at V and 10 bases at J, with 12 bases between the two ends. CDR3 length: 13 amino acids. CDR3 in amino acids: CSAREEAMGKLFF. In nucleotides, the CDR3 is TGCAGTGCTAGAGAGGAGGCTATGGGAAAACTGTTTTTT.